This T cell receptor beta chain stems from a study of graft-versus-host responses after intestinal transplantation. The table came from immunoSEQ multiplex PCR; TCRdb's copy has only in-frame clones and leaves some out. The sample has approximately 10,000 clones, more than 85% seen once; the top ten hold about 5.1%. Germline trimming cut 2 bases from V and 3 bases from J; bases unmatched to any gene: 1. This CDR3 contains 15 residues. CDR1 is MNHEY and CDR2 is SVGAGI in the germline V gene. V gene TRBV6-5 combines with J gene TRBJ2-7; the match to TRBD2 covers 13 bases. This sample comprised PBMCs, obtained almost 70 days after transplant. This receptor was obtained from a human patient who received an intestinal transplant, so some T cells may come from the graft donor. CDR3: CASSYGLAGVYEQYF. The CDR3 nucleotides are TGTGCCAGCAGTTACGGACTAGCGGGGGTCTACGAGCAGTACTTC.